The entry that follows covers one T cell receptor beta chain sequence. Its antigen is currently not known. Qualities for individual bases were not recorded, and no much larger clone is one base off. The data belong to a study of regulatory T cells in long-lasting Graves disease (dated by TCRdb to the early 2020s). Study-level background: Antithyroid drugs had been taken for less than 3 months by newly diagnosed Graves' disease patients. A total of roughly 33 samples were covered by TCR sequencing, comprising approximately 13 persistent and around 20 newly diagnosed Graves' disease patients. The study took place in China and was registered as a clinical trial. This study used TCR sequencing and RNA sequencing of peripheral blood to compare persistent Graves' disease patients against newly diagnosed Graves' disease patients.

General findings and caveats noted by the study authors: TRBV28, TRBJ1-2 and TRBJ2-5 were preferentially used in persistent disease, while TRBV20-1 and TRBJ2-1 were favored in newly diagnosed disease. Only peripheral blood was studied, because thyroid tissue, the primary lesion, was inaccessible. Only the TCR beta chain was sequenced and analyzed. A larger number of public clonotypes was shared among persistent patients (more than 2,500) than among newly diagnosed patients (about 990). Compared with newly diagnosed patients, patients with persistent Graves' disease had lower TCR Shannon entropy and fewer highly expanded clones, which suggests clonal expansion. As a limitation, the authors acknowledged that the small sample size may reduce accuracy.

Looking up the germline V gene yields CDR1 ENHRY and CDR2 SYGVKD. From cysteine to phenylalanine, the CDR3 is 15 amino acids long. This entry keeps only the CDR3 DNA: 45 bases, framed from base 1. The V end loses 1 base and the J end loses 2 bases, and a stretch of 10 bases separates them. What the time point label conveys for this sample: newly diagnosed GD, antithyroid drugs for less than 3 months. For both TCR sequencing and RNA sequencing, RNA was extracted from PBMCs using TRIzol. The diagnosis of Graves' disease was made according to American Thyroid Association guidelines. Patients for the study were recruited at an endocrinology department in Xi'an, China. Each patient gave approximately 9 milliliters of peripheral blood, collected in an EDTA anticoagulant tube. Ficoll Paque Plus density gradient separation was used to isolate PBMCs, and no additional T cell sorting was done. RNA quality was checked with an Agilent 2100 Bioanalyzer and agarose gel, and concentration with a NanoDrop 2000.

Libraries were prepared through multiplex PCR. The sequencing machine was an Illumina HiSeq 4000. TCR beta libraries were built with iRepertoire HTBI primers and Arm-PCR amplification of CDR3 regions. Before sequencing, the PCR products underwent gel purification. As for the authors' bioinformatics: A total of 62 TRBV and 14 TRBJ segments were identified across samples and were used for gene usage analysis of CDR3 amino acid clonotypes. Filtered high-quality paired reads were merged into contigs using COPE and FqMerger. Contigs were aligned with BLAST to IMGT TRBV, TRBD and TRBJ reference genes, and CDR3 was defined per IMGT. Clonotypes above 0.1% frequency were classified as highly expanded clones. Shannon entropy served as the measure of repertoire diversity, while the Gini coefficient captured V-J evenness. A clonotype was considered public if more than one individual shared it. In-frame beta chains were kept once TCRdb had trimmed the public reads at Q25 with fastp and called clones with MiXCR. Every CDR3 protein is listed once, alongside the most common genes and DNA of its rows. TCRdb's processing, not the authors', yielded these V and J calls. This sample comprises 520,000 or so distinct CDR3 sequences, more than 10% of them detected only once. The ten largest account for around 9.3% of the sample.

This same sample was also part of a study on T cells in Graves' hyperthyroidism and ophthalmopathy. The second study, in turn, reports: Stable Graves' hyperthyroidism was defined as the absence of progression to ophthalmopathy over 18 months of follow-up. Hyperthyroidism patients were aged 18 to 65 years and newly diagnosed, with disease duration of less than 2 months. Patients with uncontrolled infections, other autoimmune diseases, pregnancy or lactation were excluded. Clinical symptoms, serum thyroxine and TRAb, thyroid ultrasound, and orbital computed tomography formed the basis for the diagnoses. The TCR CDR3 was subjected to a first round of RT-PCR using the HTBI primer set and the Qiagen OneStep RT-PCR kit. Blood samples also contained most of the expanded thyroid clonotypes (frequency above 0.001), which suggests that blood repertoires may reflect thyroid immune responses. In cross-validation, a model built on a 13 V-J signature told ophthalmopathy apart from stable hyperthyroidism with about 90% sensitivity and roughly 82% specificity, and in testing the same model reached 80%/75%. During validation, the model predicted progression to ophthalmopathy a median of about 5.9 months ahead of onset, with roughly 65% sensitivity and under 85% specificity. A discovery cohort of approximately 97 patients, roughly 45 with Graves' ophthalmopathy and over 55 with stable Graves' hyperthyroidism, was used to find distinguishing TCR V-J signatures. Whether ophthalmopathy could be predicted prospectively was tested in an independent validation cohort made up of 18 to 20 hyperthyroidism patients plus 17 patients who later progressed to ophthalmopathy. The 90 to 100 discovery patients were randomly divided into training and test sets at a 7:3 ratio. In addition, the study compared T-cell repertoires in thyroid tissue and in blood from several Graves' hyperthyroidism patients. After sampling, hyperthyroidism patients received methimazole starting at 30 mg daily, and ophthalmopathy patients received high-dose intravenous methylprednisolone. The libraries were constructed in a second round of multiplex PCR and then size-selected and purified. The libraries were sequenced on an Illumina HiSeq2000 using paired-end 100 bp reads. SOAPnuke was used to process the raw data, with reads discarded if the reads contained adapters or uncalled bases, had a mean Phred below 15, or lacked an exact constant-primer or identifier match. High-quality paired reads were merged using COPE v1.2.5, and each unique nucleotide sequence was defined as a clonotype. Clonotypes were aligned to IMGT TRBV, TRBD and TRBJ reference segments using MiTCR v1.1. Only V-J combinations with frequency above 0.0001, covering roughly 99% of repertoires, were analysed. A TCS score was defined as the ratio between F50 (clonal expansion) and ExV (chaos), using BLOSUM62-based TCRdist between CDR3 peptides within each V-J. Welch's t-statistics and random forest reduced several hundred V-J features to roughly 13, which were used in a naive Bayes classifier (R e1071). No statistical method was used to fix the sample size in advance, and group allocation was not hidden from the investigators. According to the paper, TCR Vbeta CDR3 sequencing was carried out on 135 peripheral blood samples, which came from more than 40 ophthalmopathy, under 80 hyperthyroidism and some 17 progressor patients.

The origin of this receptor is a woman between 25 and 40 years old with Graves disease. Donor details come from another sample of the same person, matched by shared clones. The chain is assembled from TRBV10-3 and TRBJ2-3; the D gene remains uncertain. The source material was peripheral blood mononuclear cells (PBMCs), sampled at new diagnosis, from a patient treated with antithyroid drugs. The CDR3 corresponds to CAISEFTGNTDTQYF. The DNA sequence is TGTGCCATCAGTGAGTTTACCGGAAACACAGATACGCAGTATTTT.